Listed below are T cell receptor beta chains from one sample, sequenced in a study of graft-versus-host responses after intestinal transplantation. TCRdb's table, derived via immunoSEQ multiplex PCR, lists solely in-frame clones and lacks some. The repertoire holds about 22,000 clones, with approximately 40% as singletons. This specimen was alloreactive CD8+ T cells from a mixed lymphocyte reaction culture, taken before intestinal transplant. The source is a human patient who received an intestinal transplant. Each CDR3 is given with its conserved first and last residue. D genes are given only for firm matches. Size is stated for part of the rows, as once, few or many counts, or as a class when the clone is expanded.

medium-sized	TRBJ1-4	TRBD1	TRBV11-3	CASSPKQGINEKLFF	TGTGCCAGCAGCCCAAAACAGGGGATTAATGAAAAACTGTTTTTT
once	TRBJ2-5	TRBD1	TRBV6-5	CASRWTGQETQYF	TGTGCCAGCCGATGGACAGGGCAAGAGACCCAGTACTTC
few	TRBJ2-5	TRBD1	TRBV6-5	CASSWTGGGETQYF	TGTGCCAGCAGTTGGACAGGGGGTGGAGAGACCCAGTACTTC
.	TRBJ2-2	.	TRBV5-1	CASRTGEHTGELFF	TGCGCCAGCAGAACGGGAGAGCACACCGGGGAGCTGTTTTTT
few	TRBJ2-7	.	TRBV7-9	CASSYTKKDEQYF	TGTGCCAGCAGCTACACCAAGAAGGACGAGCAGTACTTC
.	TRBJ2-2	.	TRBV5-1	CASSLIDRDSPELFF	TGCGCCAGCAGTTTGATTGACAGGGACTCGCCGGAGCTGTTTTTT
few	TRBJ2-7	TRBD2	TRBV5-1	CASSMTSGSSYEQYF	TGCGCCAGCAGCATGACTAGCGGGAGCTCCTACGAGCAGTACTTC
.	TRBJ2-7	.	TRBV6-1	CASTPSRSVYEQYF	TGTGCCAGCACCCCAAGCAGAAGCGTCTACGAGCAGTACTTC
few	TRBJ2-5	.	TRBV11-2	CASRDPGETQYF	TGTGCCAGCAGAGATCCGGGGGAGACCCAGTACTTC
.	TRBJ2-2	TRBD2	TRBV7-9	CASSREVNTGELFF	TGTGCCAGCAGCCGGGAGGTGAACACCGGGGAGCTGTTTTTT
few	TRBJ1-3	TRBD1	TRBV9	CASSGSGTGVSGNTIYF	TGTGCCAGCAGCGGCTCCGGGACAGGGGTCTCTGGAAACACCATATATTTT
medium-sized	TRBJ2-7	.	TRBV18	CASSPGEGYEQYF	TGTGCCAGCTCACCGGGCGAGGGCTACGAGCAGTACTTC
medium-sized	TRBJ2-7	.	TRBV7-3	CASSPQGGPYEQYF	TGTGCCAGCAGCCCCCAAGGGGGTCCCTACGAGCAGTACTTC
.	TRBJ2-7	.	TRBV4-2	CASSQRHRQAGEQYF	TGTGCCAGCAGCCAAAGGCATCGACAGGCGGGGGAGCAGTACTTC
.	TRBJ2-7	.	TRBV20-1	CSAWRPYEQYF	TGCAGTGCTTGGCGACCTTACGAGCAGTACTTC
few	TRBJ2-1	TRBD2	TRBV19	CASSLTSGYNEQFF	TGTGCCAGTAGTCTCACTAGCGGGTACAATGAGCAGTTCTTC
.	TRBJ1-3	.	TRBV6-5	CASSSSGTVKNTIYF	TGTGCCAGCAGTTCCTCCGGGACGGTAAAAAACACCATATATTTT
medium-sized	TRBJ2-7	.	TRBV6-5	CASSTSTTQYF	TGTGCCAGCAGTACCTCTACAACGCAGTACTTC
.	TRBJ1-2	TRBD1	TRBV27	CASSLSGTGASIYGYTF	TGTGCCAGCAGTTTATCGGGGACAGGGGCCTCGATCTATGGCTACACCTTC
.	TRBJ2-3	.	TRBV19	CASWSGSTDTQYF	TGTGCCAGTTGGTCAGGTAGCACAGATACGCAGTATTTT
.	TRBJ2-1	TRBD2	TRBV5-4	CASSSGTKAYNEQFF	TGTGCCAGCAGCTCCGGGACTAAGGCCTACAATGAGCAGTTCTTC
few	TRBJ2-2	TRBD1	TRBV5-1	CASSPTGLGTGELFF	TGCGCCAGCAGCCCGACAGGGTTGGGGACCGGGGAGCTGTTTTTT
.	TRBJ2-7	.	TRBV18	CASSPEVLYEQYF	TGTGCCAGCTCACCAGAGGTTCTCTACGAGCAGTACTTC
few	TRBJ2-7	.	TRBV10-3	CAISESLVSYEQYF	TGTGCCATCAGTGAGTCGTTGGTTTCCTACGAGCAGTACTTC
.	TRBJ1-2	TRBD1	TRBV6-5	CASSLQGKGYGYTF	TGTGCCAGCAGTTTACAGGGGAAGGGGTATGGCTACACCTTC
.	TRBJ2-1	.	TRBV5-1	CASRGGSRVRDEQFF	TGCGCCAGCAGAGGTGGGAGTAGAGTGCGGGATGAGCAGTTCTTC
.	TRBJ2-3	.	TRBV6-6	CASSNGPDTQYF	TGTGCCAGCAGCAACGGACCAGATACGCAGTATTTT
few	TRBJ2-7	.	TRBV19	CASSGSYEQYF	TGTGCCAGTAGTGGGTCCTACGAGCAGTACTTC
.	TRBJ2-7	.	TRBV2	CASSTEFSSYEQYF	TGTGCCAGCAGTACCGAATTTTCTTCCTACGAGCAGTACTTC
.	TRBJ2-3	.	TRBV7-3	CASSLTGSPADTQYF	TGTGCCAGCAGCTTAACAGGGAGCCCGGCAGATACGCAGTATTTT
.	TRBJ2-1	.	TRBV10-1	CASSTGTVYNEQFF	TGCGCCAGCAGTACCGGGACCGTCTACAATGAGCAGTTCTTC
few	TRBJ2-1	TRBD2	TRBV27	CASSRTSGRAVDEQFF	TGTGCCAGCAGTCGGACTAGCGGGAGGGCCGTCGATGAGCAGTTCTTC
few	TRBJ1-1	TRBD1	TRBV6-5	CASSRRDLQGAEAFF	TGTGCCAGCTCCCGACGGGACCTACAGGGGGCTGAAGCTTTCTTT
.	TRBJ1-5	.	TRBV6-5	CASSLRWSQHF	TGTGCCAGTAGCCTAAGGTGGTCCCAGCATTTT
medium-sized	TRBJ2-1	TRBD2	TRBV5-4	CASSAGGGDYNEQFF	TGTGCCAGCAGCGCAGGCGGGGGGGACTACAATGAGCAGTTCTTC
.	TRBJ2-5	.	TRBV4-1	CASSQDIRDGETQYF	TGCGCCAGCAGCCAAGATATAAGGGATGGAGAGACCCAGTACTTC
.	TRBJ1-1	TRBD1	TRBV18	CASSRPATTGTMNTEAFF	TGTGCCAGCTCCCGACCCGCTACGACAGGGACCATGAACACTGAAGCTTTCTTT
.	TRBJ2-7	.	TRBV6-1	CASSLASGSYEQYF	TGTGCCAGCAGCCTCGCGTCGGGCAGCTACGAGCAGTACTTC
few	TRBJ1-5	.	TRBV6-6	CASRSGQTSNQPQHF	TGTGCCAGCAGATCCGGACAGACTAGCAATCAGCCCCAGCATTTT
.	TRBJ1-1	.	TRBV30	CAWNRARVSIYIGITEAFF	TGTGCCTGGAACCGGGCCCGGGTCTCAATCTATATCGGAATCACTGAAGCTTTCTTT
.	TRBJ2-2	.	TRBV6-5	CASRDRPNTGELFF	TGTGCCAGCAGGGATCGACCGAACACCGGGGAGCTGTTTTTT
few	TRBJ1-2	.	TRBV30	CAWSLRPPGTYGYTF	TGTGCCTGGAGCCTCCGTCCTCCGGGCACCTATGGCTACACCTTC
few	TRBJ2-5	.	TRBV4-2	CASSQDRVGGMPRGTQYF	TGTGCCAGCAGCCAAGATCGAGTAGGGGGAATGCCCAGGGGGACCCAGTACTTC
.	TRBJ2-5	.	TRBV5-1	CASSLAGTRQETQYF	TGCGCCAGCAGCTTGGCCGGGACACGTCAAGAGACCCAGTACTTC
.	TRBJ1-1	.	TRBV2	CASRPTGWTEAFF	TGTGCCAGCAGGCCCACAGGGTGGACTGAAGCTTTCTTT
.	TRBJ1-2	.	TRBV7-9	CASSLAEGAHGYTF	TGTGCCAGCAGCTTAGCCGAGGGAGCGCACGGCTACACCTTC
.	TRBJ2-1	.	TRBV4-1	CASSQEDKGTGQFF	TGCGCCAGCAGCCAAGAGGATAAGGGTACGGGGCAGTTCTTC
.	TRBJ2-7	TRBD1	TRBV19	CASSIKTGTGGYEQYF	TGTGCCAGTAGTATAAAGACCGGGACAGGGGGCTACGAGCAGTACTTC
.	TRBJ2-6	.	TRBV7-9	CASSQIGLSLGANVLTF	TGTGCCAGCAGCCAAATTGGACTGTCCCTTGGGGCCAACGTCCTGACTTTC
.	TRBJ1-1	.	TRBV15	CATSPREGTAREAFF	TGTGCCACCAGCCCCCGAGAGGGGACCGCCCGTGAAGCTTTCTTT
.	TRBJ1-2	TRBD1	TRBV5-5	CASSADRSRGNGYTF	TGTGCCAGCAGCGCGGACAGGTCGAGGGGGAATGGCTACACCTTC
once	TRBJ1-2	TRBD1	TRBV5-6	CASSFWATGMYGYTF	TGTGCCAGCAGCTTTTGGGCGACAGGGATGTATGGCTACACCTTC
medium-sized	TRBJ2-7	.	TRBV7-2	CASSLTQASYEQYF	TGTGCCAGCAGCTTAACACAGGCCTCCTACGAGCAGTACTTC
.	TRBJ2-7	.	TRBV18	CASSPPWGAYEQYF	TGTGCCAGCTCACCACCTTGGGGAGCCTACGAGCAGTACTTC
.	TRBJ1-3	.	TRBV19	CASSTYRVASSGNTIYF	TGTGCCAGTAGTACTTACAGGGTCGCCAGCTCTGGAAACACCATATATTTT
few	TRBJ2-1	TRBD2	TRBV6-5	CASSYLAGGLNEQFF	TGTGCCAGCAGTTACCTAGCGGGAGGGTTAAATGAGCAGTTCTTC
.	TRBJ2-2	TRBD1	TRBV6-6	CATNRGTGELFF	TGTGCCACAAACAGGGGAACCGGGGAGCTGTTTTTT